The rows below give T cell receptor beta chains drawn from one sample of a study of blood T cell repertoires in COVID-19. Libraries were prepared by immunoSEQ multiplex PCR; TCRdb keeps only in-frame clonotypes and omits some of them. The repertoire holds around 300,000 clones, with around 90% as singletons. The source material was PBMCs or T cells enriched from blood (not recorded which). These receptors were collected from a woman aged 18-29 years with acute COVID-19. Each CDR3 is given with its conserved first and last residue. The D gene is left open where the match is weak. Clone size appears in some rows only: once, few, many, or a class for an expanded clone.

D gene	J gene	clone size	V gene	CDR3 protein	CDR3 DNA
TRBD1	TRBJ1-2	-	TRBV5-4	CASRTLGQGAYGYTF	TGTGCCAGCAGGACCTTAGGGCAGGGGGCCTATGGCTACACCTTC
-	TRBJ1-6	-	TRBV28	CASSPVGRGFNSPLHF	TGTGCCAGCAGTCCCGTGGGGAGGGGATTTAATTCACCCCTCCACTTT
-	TRBJ1-1	-	TRBV18	CASSPRVQQGSGTEAFF	TGTGCCAGCTCACCTAGGGTACAACAGGGTTCGGGCACTGAAGCTTTCTTT
TRBD1	TRBJ2-7	few	TRBV15	CATSSKPGQTYEQYF	TGTGCCACCAGCAGCAAGCCGGGACAGACTTACGAGCAGTACTTC
-	TRBJ2-2	-	TRBV10-3	CAISALTTGELFF	TGTGCCATCAGTGCCCTAACCACCGGGGAGCTGTTTTTT
-	TRBJ2-7	few	TRBV3-1/TRBV3-2	CASSRTSYEQYF	TGTGCCAGCAGCCGGACATCCTACGAGCAGTACTTC
TRBD1	TRBJ2-2	-	TRBV5-5	CASSAGQGHTGELFF	TGTGCCAGCAGCGCAGGACAGGGGCACACCGGGGAGCTGTTTTTT
TRBD1	TRBJ2-7	-	TRBV7-2	CASSLGGTGGYEQYF	TGTGCCAGCAGCTTAGGGGGGACAGGGGGCTACGAGCAGTACTTC
-	TRBJ1-6	-	TRBV6-5	CASSPGNSPLHF	TGTGCCAGCAGTCCCGGTAATTCACCCCTCCACTTT
-	TRBJ2-3	-	TRBV4-1	CASSQAVFPDTQYF	TGCGCCAGCAGCCAAGCGGTTTTCCCAGATACGCAGTATTTT
-	TRBJ1-6	once	TRBV7-2	CASSLGGQANSPLHF	TGTGCCAGCAGCTTAGGGGGCCAGGCCAATTCACCCCTCCACTTT
-	TRBJ2-5	-	TRBV19	CASSIPGEKKETQYF	TGTGCCAGTAGTATCCCGGGAGAGAAAAAAGAGACCCAGTACTTC
-	TRBJ2-5	-	TRBV5-1	CASSFSGLAQETQYF	TGCGCCAGCAGCTTCTCGGGTTTAGCGCAAGAGACCCAGTACTTC
-	TRBJ1-1	-	TRBV7-9	CASSFSAGAFF	TGTGCCAGCAGCTTTTCCGCGGGGGCTTTCTTT
-	TRBJ1-1	few	TRBV5-1	CASSLGSMNTEAFF	TGCGCCAGCAGCTTGGGCTCTATGAACACTGAAGCTTTCTTT
TRBD2	TRBJ2-1	-	TRBV7-8	CASRTAGDYNEQFF	TGTGCCAGCAGGACAGCGGGGGACTACAATGAGCAGTTCTTC
-	TRBJ1-5	-	TRBV11-2	CASSLDHSNQPQHF	TGTGCCAGCAGCTTAGACCATAGCAATCAGCCCCAGCATTTT
-	TRBJ1-1	-	TRBV7-8	CASSLSAGRNTEAFF	TGTGCCAGCAGCTTATCGGCCGGGAGGAACACTGAAGCTTTCTTT
-	TRBJ2-2	-	TRBV5-5	CASNNRGYQTTNTGELFF	TGTGCCAGCAACAATAGGGGCTACCAAACGACGAACACCGGGGAGCTGTTTTTT
-	TRBJ1-5	once	TRBV21-1	CASSILPRGQGAVNQPQHF	TGTGCCAGCAGCATCTTACCGAGGGGGCAGGGGGCAGTCAATCAGCCCCAGCATTTT
-	TRBJ1-2	-	TRBV27	CASSLGSNYGYTF	TGTGCCAGCAGTTTAGGCTCAAACTATGGCTACACCTTC